The rows below give T cell receptor beta chains drawn from one sample of a study of shared clonotypes between healthy human individuals. Libraries were prepared by immunoSEQ multiplex PCR; TCRdb keeps only in-frame clonotypes and omits some of them. The sample yields about 2.3 million clones, roughly 90% seen once. The sample consisted of naive CD4+ T cells from PBMCs. Receptor source: a young man in good health. Some clones in this sample may be carry-over from other donors' samples. Both conserved end residues are part of each CDR3. A D gene is named only where the DNA matches it firmly. Clone size appears in some rows only: once, few, many, or a class for an expanded clone.

>TRBV25-1|NA|NA|TRBJ2-1|17
CASSEYVGASSYNEQFF
TGTGCCAGCAGTGAATATGTGGGGGCCAGCTCCTACAATGAGCAGTTCTTC
>TRBV6-5|NA|TRBD1|TRBJ2-7|14
CASSYRGYGYEQYF
TGTGCCAGCAGCTACAGGGGGTATGGCTACGAGCAGTACTTC
>TRBV7-3|NA|NA|TRBJ2-3|14
CASSLTHRSDTQYF
TGTGCCAGCAGCTTAACCCACCGATCAGATACGCAGTATTTT
>TRBV7-6|NA|NA|TRBJ1-3|16
CASSLERGAGRNTIYF
TGTGCCAGCAGCTTAGAGAGGGGGGCCGGGAGAAACACCATATATTTT
>TRBV10-1|NA|NA|TRBJ2-1|15
CASSSFDPYYNEQFF
TGCGCCAGCAGTTCTTTTGACCCTTATTACAATGAGCAGTTCTTC
>TRBV11-2|NA|NA|TRBJ1-1|13
CASSFDKNTEAFF
TGTGCCAGCAGCTTTGACAAGAACACTGAAGCTTTCTTT
>TRBV5-1|NA|NA|TRBJ1-1|15
CASSLDSPLNTEAFF
TGCGCCAGCAGCTTGGACAGCCCCTTGAACACTGAAGCTTTCTTT
>TRBV4-3|once|NA|TRBJ2-6|17
CASTTERAPAGANVLTF
TGCGCCAGCACCACGGAGAGGGCCCCCGCTGGGGCCAACGTCCTGACTTTC
>TRBV6-1|NA|NA|TRBJ1-5|14
CASSDWGSQGPQHF
TGTGCCAGCAGTGATTGGGGCAGCCAAGGGCCCCAGCATTTT
>TRBV11-2|NA|NA|TRBJ2-3|14
CASSLVVPAYTQYF
TGTGCCAGCAGCTTAGTGGTTCCGGCTTATACGCAGTATTTT
>TRBV5-4|NA|NA|TRBJ2-7|13
CASSLGQGREQYF
TGTGCCAGCAGCTTGGGCCAAGGCCGGGAGCAGTACTTC
>TRBV25-1|NA|TRBD2|TRBJ2-3|18
CASSELYRASGSPDTQYF
TGTGCCAGCAGTGAACTATATCGGGCTAGCGGGAGCCCAGATACGCAGTATTTT
>TRBV28|NA|NA|TRBJ1-5|15
CASRIGTPSNQPQHF
TGTGCCAGCAGGATCGGGACACCGAGCAATCAGCCCCAGCATTTT
>TRBV6-1|once|NA|TRBJ1-1|11
CASRGGTEAFF
TGTGCCAGCAGGGGGGGAACTGAAGCTTTCTTT
>TRBV9|NA|TRBD2|TRBJ2-3|16
CASSVVATSAWDTQYF
TGTGCCAGCAGCGTAGTAGCGACTAGCGCCTGGGATACGCAGTATTTT
>TRBV28|NA|NA|TRBJ2-7|14
CASSLGTIPYEQYF
TGTGCCAGCAGTTTAGGGACGATTCCCTACGAGCAGTACTTC
>TRBV29-1|NA|NA|TRBJ1-2|11
CSVGGGWGYTF
TGCAGCGTTGGTGGGGGATGGGGCTACACCTTC
>TRBV7-2|NA|NA|TRBJ2-5|15
CASSLAGGRVETQYF
TGTGCCAGCAGCTTAGCCGGCGGTCGGGTGGAGACCCAGTACTTC
>TRBV19|NA|TRBD1|TRBJ1-4|14
CASSTRTGNEKLFF
TGTGCCAGTAGTACGAGGACAGGGAACGAAAAACTGTTTTTT
>TRBV28|NA|TRBD1|TRBJ2-5|11
CASRTGYAQYF
TGTGCCAGCAGGACAGGGTATGCCCAGTACTTC
>TRBV29-1|NA|NA|TRBJ2-2|14
CSVRRGRNTGELFF
TGCAGCGTTCGGAGGGGAAGAAACACCGGGGAGCTGTTTTTT
>TRBV5-1|NA|NA|TRBJ2-7|14
CASSLGLRTYEQYF
TGCGCCAGCAGCTTGGGATTACGGACCTACGAGCAGTACTTC
>TRBV9|NA|NA|TRBJ2-7|15
CASSVGGTPAYEQYF
TGTGCCAGCAGCGTAGGGGGGACTCCCGCCTACGAGCAGTACTTC
>TRBV18|NA|NA|TRBJ1-2|16
CASSPRGAQAGYGYTF
TGTGCCAGCTCACCTCGGGGGGCCCAGGCCGGCTATGGCTACACCTTC
>TRBV2|NA|NA|TRBJ1-3|13
CASRGSSGNTIYF
TGTGCCAGCAGGGGGAGCTCTGGAAACACCATATATTTT